The sequence of this T cell receptor (beta chain) was determined in a study of blood T cells in healthy people across ages. This clonotype was observed a few times. What it recognizes is unknown. Extractions gave at least 6 micrograms of total RNA per sample. V was shortened by 6 bases and J by 6 bases, with 18 bases between the two germline ends. The CDR3 spans 14 residues. Germline V gene data show CDR1 as SGHTA and CDR2 as FQGNSA. Findings and limits, study-wide: TCR beta diversity per million T cells fell roughly linearly with age.

The second PCR ran about 6 to 12 cycles with a sample-barcoded 5' primer and J-beta primers. MiXCR, applied by TCRdb to the 5' RACE reads, yields one record per CDR3 protein. This sample carries under 800,000 distinct CDR3 sequences, approximately 39% of them seen once, and the ten largest clones take around 20%. This clonotype was sampled from a woman in her sixties or seventies in good health. The chain couples TRBV7-2 to TRBJ2-7; tentatively, D is TRBD1 (5 bases). Sample: blood. CDR3 in DNA: TGTGCCAGCAGATCCCCACGTGGGGCCCTCGAGCAGTACTTC. It translates to CASRSPRGALEQYF.